Below, 26 T cell receptor beta chains from the same sample are listed, as sequenced in a study of OX40 agonist ivuxolimab in advanced cancers. The table came from immunoSEQ multiplex PCR; TCRdb's copy has only in-frame clones and leaves some out. The sample carries under 20,000 clones, 86% recorded once. Sample: CD4+ or CD8+ T cells sorted from blood, taken in a trial of the OX40 agonist ivuxolimab. All receptors derive from an adult with an advanced solid tumor such as melanoma, head and neck, liver or kidney cancer.

The rearrangement links TRBV5-1 to TRBJ2-5, with 7 bases lining up with TRBD2. The V gene's germline CDR1 is SGHRS and CDR2 YFSETQ. V shed 4 bases and J 5 bases; nucleotides not matched to a gene: 11. The CDR3 is 15 residues long. Here the CDR3 reads CASSPAGTGWETQYF. As DNA, the CDR3 is TGCGCCAGCAGCCCAGCGGGGACCGGTTGGGAGACCCAGTACTTC.

On this clone itself: At one end, the junction sequence differs from germline, possibly due to a read error. The V call is TRBV5-1, the J call TRBJ2-3, with 9 bases fitting TRBD2. The CDR3 contains 14 residues. Germline loops: CDR1 SGHRS, CDR2 YFSETQ. DNA of the CDR3: TGCGCCAGCAGCTCTGGGACTAGCATAGATACGCAGTATTTT. Translating gives CASSSGTSIDTQYF.

The J gene is TRBJ2-7, the V gene TRBV2; weak D call: TRBD1 (6 bases). This CDR3 region has 13 residues. Germline V gene data show CDR1 as SNHLY and CDR2 as FYNNEI. The ends were cut back, 8 bases at V and 1 base at J, with 12 bases in the middle. CDR3 sequence: CASWAQGSYEQYF. CDR3 in DNA: TGTGCCAGCTGGGCACAGGGTTCCTACGAGCAGTACTTC.

The chain uses TRBV2 and TRBJ1-2, with 7 bases matching TRBD1. CDR1 SNHLY and CDR2 FYNNEI come from the germline V gene. CDR3 length: 14 residues. V was pared by 5 bases and J by 0 bases, with 3 bases of the junction left unmatched. The CDR3 nucleotides are TGTGCCAGCAGTCGAGGACAGGCTAACTATGGCTACACCTTC. Translation: CASSRGQANYGYTF.

This clone has a handful of counts. This chain uses TRBV27 with TRBJ2-2; 7 bases are shared with TRBD2. Germline-derived CDR1 and CDR2 are MNHEY and SMNVEV (reference sequence). The CDR3 runs to 15 residues. After removal of 3 bases from V and 4 bases from J, the junction contained 5 bases not matched to a gene. The CDR3 is CASSFAGRATGELFF. The CDR3 region has the DNA TGTGCCAGCAGTTTTGCGGGGAGGGCCACCGGGGAGCTGTTTTTT.

V and J are TRBV11-2 and TRBJ2-4, with D perhaps matching TRBD1 (6 bases). The CDR3 loop spans 11 amino acids. The germline CDR1 and CDR2 sequences are SGHAT and FQNNGV. Trimming left V 8 bases short and J 6 bases short, with 8 bases between. This CDR3 reads CASGTINIQYF. In nucleotides, the CDR3 is TGTGCCAGCGGGACAATAAACATTCAGTACTTC.

A single count supports this clone. V usage is TRBV18 and J usage is TRBJ2-1; 12 bases agree with TRBD2. This CDR3 region has 16 residues. Looked up from germline, CDR1 is KGHSH and CDR2 is LQKENI. V gave up 2 bases and J gave up 9 bases; unmatched junction bases: 8. The CDR3 sequence is CASSPSALAGGSEQFF. The CDR3 nucleotides are TGTGCCAGCTCACCAAGCGCACTAGCGGGGGGTAGTGAGCAGTTCTTC.

This rearrangement joins TRBV10-3 to TRBJ2-7; 9 positions agree with TRBD1. The CDR3 loop spans 19 amino acids. Germline V gives CDR1 ENHRY, CDR2 SYGVKD. V lost 0 bases, J lost 7 bases, and 19 bases stayed unmatched. The DNA for the CDR3 is TGTGCCATCAGTGAGTCGAGGACAGGGGTGGAGCGGTCCCGGGGGGAGCAGTACTTC. Protein product: CAISESRTGVERSRGEQYF.

The chain recombines TRBV2 with TRBJ2-1; 15 nucleotides align to TRBD2. From germline, CDR1 is SNHLY and CDR2 FYNNEI. Trimming removed 7 bases from V and 9 bases from J; junction bases left unmatched: 10. CDR3 length equals 16 residues. The CDR3 spells CASIEGGLAGGSEQFF. The DNA of the CDR3 is TGTGCCAGCATCGAAGGGGGACTAGCGGGAGGATCTGAGCAGTTCTTC.

V and J are TRBV7-3 and TRBJ2-3; TRBD2 aligns across 9 bases. Germline loops: CDR1 SGHTA, CDR2 FQGTGA. Trimming took 1 base from V and 4 from J; bases not matched to a gene: 9. This CDR3 contains 17 residues. CDR3 amino acids: CASSLSGSGGSADTQYF. The CDR3 coding sequence is TGTGCCAGCAGCTTAAGCGGGAGCGGGGGGTCGGCAGATACGCAGTATTTT.

This clone was seen just once. One junction end disagrees with the germline gene, perhaps due to a read error. The chain has TRBV7-7 and TRBJ1-1; a weak D match, TRBD1 (5 bases). CDR3 length: 14 amino acids. Germline CDR1 is SSHAT and CDR2 is FNYEAQ (reference sequence). CDR3 nucleotides: TGTGCTAGCAGCTTATCCCCAGGGTCCACTGAAGCTTTCTTT. Protein: CASSLSPGSTEAFF.

The rearrangement uses TRBV18 and TRBJ2-5; 10 bases align to TRBD1. Germline-derived CDR1 and CDR2 are KGHSH and LQKENI. The CDR3 spans 14 residues. Trimming removed 6 bases from V and 3 bases from J; junction bases left unmatched: 4. The CDR3: CASSQDRGKETQYF. The CDR3 bases are TGTGCCAGCTCTCAGGACAGGGGGAAAGAGACCCAGTACTTC. Supplemented by reference TRBV18 and TRBJ2-5, the full variable domain reads NAGVMQNPRHLVRRRGQEARLRCSPMKGHSHVYWYRQLPEEGLKFMVYLQKENIIDESGMPKERFSAEFPKEGPSILRIQQVVRGDSAAYFCASSQDRGKETQYFGPGTRLLVL.

The J gene is TRBJ2-1, the V gene TRBV7-3; D not certain. The CDR3 loop spans 13 amino acids. Germline CDR1 SGHTA, CDR2 FQGTGA. The V gene lost 2 bases and the J gene lost 5 bases, with 7 bases spanning the gap. The CDR3 sequence is CASSLAPDNEQFF. The CDR3 nucleotides are TGTGCCAGCAGCTTAGCCCCAGACAATGAGCAGTTCTTC.

Sample share makes this clone medium-sized. J is TRBJ1-2 and V is TRBV6-6, with 9 bases lining up with TRBD1. Unmatched junction bases numbered 7, after V lost 6 bases and J lost 8 bases. The CDR3 consists of 13 residues. Germline V gene data show CDR1 as MNHNY and CDR2 as SVGAGI (reference sequence). In DNA, the CDR3 is TGTGCCAGCAGACTAGGGACAGGGAGGGGCTACACCTTC. Translated, it gives CASRLGTGRGYTF.

The chain couples TRBV2 to TRBJ1-2; D is unresolved. The germline V gene has CDR1 SNHLY and CDR2 FYNNEI. CDR3 length equals 12 residues. V was clipped by 7 bases and J by 4 bases, with 10 bases between them. The CDR3 DNA reads as TGTGCCAGCACCGAGGCGGGCTATGGCTACACCTTC. This gives the protein CASTEAGYGYTF.

This clone was counted once. DNA of the CDR3: TGTGCCAGTAGTATTCCCGGGCCCCAGCATTTT. This encodes CASSIPGPQHF. The chain employs TRBV19 and TRBJ1-5; no firm D call. The length of the CDR3 is 11 residues. V lost 3 bases to trimming and J lost 9 bases, with 6 bases between them. Germline V gene lookup returns CDR1 LNHDA and CDR2 SQIVND (reference sequence).

This chain links TRBV5-1 with TRBJ1-3; no reliable D call. Germline lookup yields CDR1 SGHRS and CDR2 YFSETQ. CDR3 length equals 14 residues. Trimming removed 2 bases at V and 0 bases at J, with 6 bases between. CDR3 in DNA: TGCGCCAGCAGCTTCGACGGCTCTGGAAACACCATATATTTT. Translation gives CASSFDGSGNTIYF.

This clone appeared once. The V and J genes are TRBV19 and TRBJ2-5, with a weak D call TRBD2 (6 bases). The germline V and J ends were trimmed by 1 base and 7 bases, with 13 bases remaining between them. The germline gives CDR1 LNHDA, CDR2 SQIVND (reference sequence). CDR3 length equals 14 residues. The CDR3 loop is CASSIVGGDRTQYF. The CDR3 nucleotides read TGTGCCAGTAGTATAGTCGGGGGTGACAGGACCCAGTACTTC.

This clone was found once. J is TRBJ2-7 and V is TRBV30; D is unresolved. V lost 0 bases to trimming and J lost 6 bases, with 15 bases between them. This CDR3 comprises 14 residues. From germline, CDR1 is GTSNPN and CDR2 SVGIG (reference sequence). The DNA for the CDR3 is TGTGCCTGGAGTGTACGCCAGGCCCTCTCCGAGCAGTACTTC. It codes for CAWSVRQALSEQYF.

This clone appeared once. The chain uses TRBV5-6 and TRBJ2-7, with TRBD2 matching over 8 bases. The CDR3 contains 15 residues. Germline V lookup: CDR1 SGHDT, CDR2 YYEEEE. The V and J ends lost 2 bases and 2 bases, in that order; junction bases with no gene match: 6. The CDR3 reads CASSFDPGGTYEQYF. The DNA of the CDR3 is TGTGCCAGCAGCTTCGATCCGGGGGGGACCTACGAGCAGTACTTC.

This chain uses TRBV9 with TRBJ2-2; weak D call: TRBD1 (5 bases). V lost 0 bases and J lost 6, with 12 bases in between. CDR1 is SGDLS, CDR2 YYNGEE, per germline. This CDR3 is 15 amino acids long. The CDR3 DNA reads as TGTGCCAGCAGCGTAGAGGTACTGGGGCCCGGGGAGCTGTTTTTT. As protein: CASSVEVLGPGELFF.

The chain recombines TRBV5-6 with TRBJ2-3; D uncertain. In germline, CDR1 is SGHDT, CDR2 YYEEEE. Trimming pared 6 bases from V and 1 base from J, leaving 15 bases between. The CDR3 is made up of 15 amino acids. The chain's CDR3 is CASKKDPAGTDTQYF. CDR3 bases: TGTGCCAGCAAAAAAGATCCGGCTGGCACAGATACGCAGTATTTT.

The CDR3 nucleotides are TGTGCCAGCAGCCCGTGGACAGGAGGGCAAGAGACCCAGTACTTC. Protein product: CASSPWTGGQETQYF. V gene TRBV6-5 combines with J gene TRBJ2-5, with D perhaps matching TRBD1 (7 bases). Trimming removed 6 bases at V and 2 bases at J, with 16 bases between. This CDR3 is 15 amino acids long. From germline, CDR1 is MNHEY and CDR2 SVGAGI.

J is TRBJ2-4 and V is TRBV27; D is perhaps TRBD1 (5 bases). CDR1 is MNHEY, CDR2 SMNVEV, per germline (reference sequence). CDR3 length: 13 amino acids. V lost 4 bases and J 6 bases, leaving 10 bases between the germline ends. CDR3 nucleotide sequence: TGTGCCAGCAGTTACCGCCAGGGAAACATTCAGTACTTC. It encodes CASSYRQGNIQYF.

This chain uses TRBV7-6 with TRBJ2-2; D is perhaps TRBD1 or TRBD2 (5 bases each). V lost 4 bases, J lost 2 bases, and 8 bases lay in between. Germline CDR1 reads SGHVS; CDR2 reads FNYEAQ. This CDR3 has 14 amino acids. The DNA of the CDR3 is TGTGCCAGCAGCTACGGGGCCAACACCGGGGAGCTGTTTTTT. It codes for CASSYGANTGELFF.

The chain uses TRBV18 and TRBJ1-5; 8 bases align to TRBD1. The CDR3 is 15 amino acids. Losses at the gene ends were 5 bases for V and 9 bases for J; bases not matched to a gene: 12. Germline V lookup: CDR1 KGHSH, CDR2 LQKENI. In nucleotides, the CDR3 is TGTGCCAGCTCAACGACCGGACAGGGAACGAGGCCCCAGCATTTT. This sequence encodes CASSTTGQGTRPQHF.